This is a list of T cell receptor beta chains from one sample in a study of blood T cell repertoires in COVID-19. Repertoires were generated with immunoSEQ multiplex PCR, while TCRdb's copy carries only in-frame clones and drops some. This table has under 350,000 clones, more than 85% appearing once. Sequenced material: peripheral blood. The receptors were gathered from a man between 65 and 79 years old with acute or convalescent COVID-19. Both conserved end residues are part of each CDR3. The order of the fields is J gene, clone size, V gene, CDR3 protein. Expanded clones are given a class, and other clones once, few, many or no size at all.

>TRBJ1-2|-|TRBV3-1/TRBV3-2
CASSQVRGSNYGYTF
>TRBJ2-7|once|TRBV29-1
CSVTRGRFREQYF
>TRBJ2-2|-|TRBV24-1
CATSNLGGVYTGELFF
>TRBJ1-6|once|TRBV5-4
CASSLGGGSPLHF
>TRBJ2-3|-|TRBV4-3
CASSQESPDVAYTDTQYF
>TRBJ1-1|-|TRBV27
CASRGSLNTEAFF
>TRBJ2-2|-|TRBV4-1
CASSQAPAGGPPGELFF
>TRBJ1-4|-|TRBV28
CASRSGQTNEKLFF
>TRBJ2-7|-|TRBV18
CASSPRTGVDGQYF
>TRBJ1-1|-|TRBV12-3/TRBV12-4
CASSQGGNTEAFF
>TRBJ1-5|-|TRBV19
CASSPSAGGTSNQPQHF
>TRBJ2-4|-|TRBV5-1
CASSSQGEGDIQYF
>TRBJ2-1|-|TRBV5-1
CASSLDLAGSYNEQFF
>TRBJ2-1|-|TRBV4-3
CASSPPRTDIREREQFF
>TRBJ2-3|-|TRBV9
CASSVYPTGDTQYF
>TRBJ2-3|-|TRBV19
CASSMISGSPTDTQYF
>TRBJ2-7|-|TRBV28
CASRSAGERTYEQYF
>TRBJ1-4|-|TRBV6-5
CASRATGATNEKLFF
>TRBJ2-3|-|TRBV7-8
CASSFGGSADTQYF
>TRBJ2-1|-|TRBV7-9
CASTRYNEQFF
>TRBJ1-4|-|TRBV7-2
CASSLRPATNEKLFF
>TRBJ1-5|-|TRBV3-1/TRBV3-2
CASSQDPHGSNQPQHF
>TRBJ1-3|few|TRBV4-2
CASSQGAGTGGHTIYF
>TRBJ1-1|-|TRBV5-4
CASSQAGLLNTEAFF
>TRBJ2-2|-|TRBV5-1
CASSLVAGTGELFF
>TRBJ1-1|-|TRBV10-3
CAIRPDREGNTEAFF
>TRBJ2-3|once|TRBV4-3
CASSQDRASGRVTTDTQYF
>TRBJ2-7|-|TRBV5-1
CASSLAQGAFRDEQYF
>TRBJ2-3|-|TRBV24-1
CATSDLKDQGLTDTQYF
>TRBJ2-3|-|TRBV2
CASKEQGARDTQYF
>TRBJ2-7|-|TRBV29-1
CSVLWGDRGDEQYF
>TRBJ1-5|-|TRBV7-8
CASSLRGAGAYQPQHF
>TRBJ1-5|-|TRBV10-1
CAGPMGGDWSNQPQHF
>TRBJ2-7|-|TRBV27
CASSNRGPTYEQYF